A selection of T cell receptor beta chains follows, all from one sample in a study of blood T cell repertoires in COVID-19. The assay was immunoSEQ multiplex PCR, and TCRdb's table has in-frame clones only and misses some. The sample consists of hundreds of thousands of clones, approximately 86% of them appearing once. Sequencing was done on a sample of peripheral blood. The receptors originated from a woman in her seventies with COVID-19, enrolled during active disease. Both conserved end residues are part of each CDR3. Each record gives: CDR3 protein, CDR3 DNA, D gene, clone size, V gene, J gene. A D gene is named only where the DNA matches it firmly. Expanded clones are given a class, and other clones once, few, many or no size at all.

cdr3_aa: CASSPPGGSGANVLTF
cdr3_nt: TGTGCCAGCTCACCACCGGGGGGATCTGGGGCCAACGTCCTGACTTTC
d_call: NA
clone_size: NA
v_call: TRBV18
j_call: TRBJ2-6

cdr3_aa: CASSQAGLSGGSTDTQYF
cdr3_nt: TGTGCCAGCAGCCAAGCGGGACTAAGCGGGGGTAGCACAGATACGCAGTATTTT
d_call: TRBD2
clone_size: NA
v_call: TRBV4-2
j_call: TRBJ2-3

cdr3_aa: CASGLGGTGTQYF
cdr3_nt: TGTGCTAGTGGTTTGGGAGGTACAGGGACGCAGTATTTT
d_call: NA
clone_size: NA
v_call: TRBV12-5
j_call: TRBJ2-3

cdr3_aa: CASSVTSGGAETQYF
cdr3_nt: TGTGCCAGCAGCGTAACTAGCGGGGGGGCGGAGACCCAGTACTTC
d_call: TRBD2
clone_size: NA
v_call: TRBV2
j_call: TRBJ2-5

cdr3_aa: CASSFGGLNEQFF
cdr3_nt: TGCGCCAGCAGCTTCGGGGGGCTAAATGAGCAGTTCTTC
d_call: NA
clone_size: NA
v_call: TRBV5-1
j_call: TRBJ2-1

cdr3_aa: CASSIGGAGALQETQYF
cdr3_nt: TGTGCCAGTAGTATAGGTGGAGCGGGGGCCTTGCAAGAGACCCAGTACTTC
d_call: TRBD2
clone_size: NA
v_call: TRBV19
j_call: TRBJ2-5

cdr3_aa: CASSPAGQGHGYTF
cdr3_nt: TGTGCCAGTAGTCCGGCGGGACAGGGGCATGGCTACACCTTC
d_call: TRBD1
clone_size: NA
v_call: TRBV19
j_call: TRBJ1-2

cdr3_aa: CASSLAGGSVNSPLHF
cdr3_nt: TGTGCCAGCAGCTTAGCCGGGGGATCGGTTAATTCACCCCTCCACTTT
d_call: NA
clone_size: NA
v_call: TRBV7-8
j_call: TRBJ1-6

cdr3_aa: CASSEGGTRYNEQFF
cdr3_nt: TGTGCCAGCAGTGAAGGAGGGACTAGGTACAATGAGCAGTTCTTC
d_call: TRBD2
clone_size: NA
v_call: TRBV6-1
j_call: TRBJ2-1

cdr3_aa: CASSFEGRGARQPQHF
cdr3_nt: TGTGCCAGCAGTTTTGAGGGCAGGGGGGCCAGGCAGCCCCAGCATTTT
d_call: TRBD1
clone_size: NA
v_call: TRBV28
j_call: TRBJ1-5

cdr3_aa: CATRGRGLNTEAFF
cdr3_nt: TGTGCCACCCGGGGGAGAGGACTGAACACTGAAGCTTTCTTT
d_call: NA
clone_size: NA
v_call: TRBV27
j_call: TRBJ1-1

cdr3_aa: CASSPRGVAGSLPYNEQFF
cdr3_nt: TGTGCCAGCAGCCCCAGGGGGGTAGCGGGGAGTCTACCGTACAATGAGCAGTTCTTC
d_call: NA
clone_size: NA
v_call: TRBV9
j_call: TRBJ2-1

cdr3_aa: CANSGGSSSGANVLTF
cdr3_nt: TGTGCCAACTCAGGGGGGAGCTCCTCTGGGGCCAACGTCCTGACTTTC
d_call: NA
clone_size: NA
v_call: TRBV5-4
j_call: TRBJ2-6

cdr3_aa: CASSLIAGEEQFF
cdr3_nt: TGTGCCAGCAGCTTAATAGCGGGGGAGGAGCAGTTCTTC
d_call: TRBD2
clone_size: NA
v_call: TRBV7-2
j_call: TRBJ2-1

cdr3_aa: CATSDSRQGRNGYTF
cdr3_nt: TGTGCCACCAGTGATTCCAGACAGGGGCGTAATGGCTACACCTTC
d_call: TRBD1
clone_size: NA
v_call: TRBV24-1
j_call: TRBJ1-2

cdr3_aa: CASSYWQGAVGANVLTF
cdr3_nt: TGTGCCAGCAGTTACTGGCAGGGGGCGGTCGGGGCCAACGTCCTGACTTTC
d_call: TRBD1
clone_size: NA
v_call: TRBV6-2/TRBV6-3
j_call: TRBJ2-6

cdr3_aa: CASSFRGIMAEAFF
cdr3_nt: TGTGCCAGCAGTTTTCGAGGGATAATGGCTGAAGCTTTCTTT
d_call: NA
clone_size: NA
v_call: TRBV27
j_call: TRBJ1-1

cdr3_aa: CASRFPGQGGSGTDTQYF
cdr3_nt: TGCGCCAGCAGGTTTCCGGGACAGGGGGGATCTGGCACAGATACGCAGTATTTT
d_call: TRBD1
clone_size: once
v_call: TRBV5-1
j_call: TRBJ2-3

cdr3_aa: CAWRNPQAVVSPLHF
cdr3_nt: TGTGCCTGGAGAAACCCACAGGCTGTTGTATCACCCCTCCACTTT
d_call: NA
clone_size: NA
v_call: TRBV30
j_call: TRBJ1-6

cdr3_aa: CASSYGIRGRNTIYF
cdr3_nt: TGTGCCAGCAGTTACGGGATTAGGGGCCGAAACACCATATATTTT
d_call: NA
clone_size: NA
v_call: TRBV6-6
j_call: TRBJ1-3

cdr3_aa: CAWNFPRASYGYTF
cdr3_nt: TGTGCCTGGAATTTCCCCAGGGCCAGCTATGGCTACACCTTC
d_call: NA
clone_size: NA
v_call: TRBV30
j_call: TRBJ1-2

cdr3_aa: CASSLNSGRVGGYTF
cdr3_nt: TGTGCCAGCAGCTTAAATAGCGGCCGCGTAGGAGGCTACACCTTC
d_call: NA
clone_size: NA
v_call: TRBV7-2
j_call: TRBJ1-2

cdr3_aa: CASRKSPGEVDTEAFF
cdr3_nt: TGTGCCAGCAGGAAGAGCCCCGGGGAGGTCGACACTGAAGCTTTCTTT
d_call: NA
clone_size: NA
v_call: TRBV5-4
j_call: TRBJ1-1

cdr3_aa: CASSSLLQGMNTEAFF
cdr3_nt: TGCGCCAGCAGCTCCCTTTTACAGGGTATGAACACTGAAGCTTTCTTT
d_call: NA
clone_size: few
v_call: TRBV5-1
j_call: TRBJ1-1

cdr3_aa: CAISDLTSGNTIYF
cdr3_nt: TGTGCCATCAGTGACTTGACATCTGGAAACACCATATATTTT
d_call: NA
clone_size: NA
v_call: TRBV10-3
j_call: TRBJ1-3

cdr3_aa: CASGLGGSYNSPLHF
cdr3_nt: TGTGCCAGCGGCCTGGGGGGGTCGTATAATTCACCCCTCCACTTT
d_call: NA
clone_size: NA
v_call: TRBV2
j_call: TRBJ1-6

cdr3_aa: CASSFEGLGGNTGELFF
cdr3_nt: TGTGCCAGCAGTTTCGAGGGCCTCGGCGGGAACACCGGGGAGCTGTTTTTT
d_call: NA
clone_size: NA
v_call: TRBV28
j_call: TRBJ2-2